The 24 T cell receptor beta chains below all came from one sample that was sequenced in a study of T cells in women clearing cervical HPV infection. Profiling relied on immunoSEQ multiplex PCR, and the TCRdb table lists in-frame clones only, not all of them. The sample yields fewer than 35,000 clones, of which the top ten take up about 4.3%. Material: blood buffy coat. These receptors all stem from a woman aged 18 to 75 with a cervical HPV16 infection that either progressed to CIN3+ or cleared (not recorded which).

As regards this clone: Sequencing ends 3 residues short of the CDR3 end; the germline J gene provides the rest. This chain links TRBV29-1 with TRBJ2-5, with a weak D call TRBD2 (6 bases). Germline values: CDR1 SQVTM, CDR2 ANQGSEA. This CDR3 is 13 amino acids long. V dropped 6 bases and J dropped 5 bases, with 16 bases sitting between them. The CDR3 sequence is CSVVLAPGETQYF. Partial CDR3 DNA: TGCAGCGTCGTACTAGCCCCAGGGGAGACC.

As regards this clone: The CDR3 end lies 3 residues beyond the end of the read and is filled in from the germline J gene. V is TRBV6-2 or TRBV6-3 and J is TRBJ2-1; 14 bases fit TRBD2. J gave up 7 bases and V 6 bases, and 11 bases lay outside the gene matches. This CDR3 contains 17 residues. Germline CDR1 is MNHEY and CDR2 is SVGEGT. The CDR3 loop is CASRGGTSGRTQNEQFF. The part of the CDR3 DNA that was read is TGTGCCAGCAGGGGCGGGACTAGCGGGAGAACGCAAAATGAG.

With respect to this clone: From the germline J gene comes the end of the CDR3, since the read stops 3 residues before it. This chain joins TRBV30 and TRBJ2-3; TRBD2 matches at 9 bases. Germline CDR1 reads GTSNPN; CDR2 reads SVGIG (reference sequence). This CDR3 contains 15 residues. Trimming at V came to 3 bases and at J to 1 base, leaving 5 bases not matched to a gene. The DNA read from the CDR3 is TGTGCCTGGAGCGGACTAGCGAGGGGCACAGATACG. Translation gives CAWSGLARGTDT. The complete CDR3 sequence is CAWSGLARGTDTQYF.

Turning to this clone: Read sequence stops 3 residues before the CDR3 end, and the germline J gene provides the missing end. The chain employs TRBV20-1 and TRBJ2-5; D ambiguous. Trimming pared 3 bases from V and 0 bases from J, leaving 2 bases between. Germline CDR1 reads DFQATT; CDR2 reads SNEGSKA (reference sequence). The CDR3 runs 11 residues. CDR3 bases read: TGCAGTGCTAGTAACCAAGAGACC. Translated, it gives CSASNQET. Given in full, the CDR3 is CSASNQETQYF.

A word on this clone: The read finishes 3 residues shy of the CDR3 end, and the germline J gene is used to complete it. V and J are TRBV6-1 and TRBJ2-7; unclear D gene. CDR3 size: 12 residues. CDR1 and CDR2 from the germline V gene are MNHNS and SASEGT. The ends were cut back, 4 bases at V and 4 bases at J, with 8 bases in the middle. CDR3 sequence: CASSGVRYEQYF. CDR3 DNA, as far as it was read: TGTGCCAGCAGTGGAGTCAGGTACGAG.

Concerning this clone itself: Read coverage stops 3 residues before the CDR3 terminus; the germline J gene supplies the remainder. V is TRBV5-4 and J is TRBJ2-3; maybe TRBD2 (5 bases). The CDR3 has 13 residues. Per germline, CDR1 SGHNT and CDR2 YYREEE (reference sequence). Trimming removed 4 bases from V and 5 bases from J, with 11 bases in between. The CDR3 DNA, read in part, is TGTGCCAGCAGCCCTCCCGGGGTAGATACG. Translating gives CASSPPGVDT. The whole CDR3 sequence is CASSPPGVDTQYF.

About this clone itself: From the germline J gene comes the end of the CDR3, since the read stops 3 residues before it. The V call is TRBV2, the J call TRBJ2-6, with D maybe TRBD1 (6 bases). CDR3 length: 15 residues. The V and J ends lost 3 bases and 2 bases respectively, with 8 bases between them. Germline assignment: CDR1 SNHLY and CDR2 FYNNEI. CDR3 DNA, as far as it was read: TGTGCCAGCAGTGAGCAGGGGACTGGGGCCAACGTC. This encodes CASSEQGTGANV. The full CDR3 protein is CASSEQGTGANVLTF.

Remarks on this clone: The read ends 3 residues shy of where the CDR3 ends; the end is completed using the germline J gene. This rearrangement joins TRBV5-1 to TRBJ2-3; 7 nucleotides agree with TRBD2. The V segment lost 2 bases and the J segment 4 bases; nucleotides outside the gene matches: 4. The CDR3 is 14 amino acids. Looked up from germline, CDR1 is SGHRS and CDR2 is YFSETQ. CDR3 protein: CASSFGTNADTQYF. The DNA read from the CDR3 is TGCGCCAGCAGCTTCGGGACTAACGCAGATACG.

Worth noting for this clone: The read terminates 3 residues ahead of where the CDR3 ends, so the germline J gene completes it. This chain uses TRBV5-1 with TRBJ1-4, with 9 bases matching TRBD1. Germline values: CDR1 SGHRS, CDR2 YFSETQ. After removal of 4 bases from V and 5 bases from J, the junction contained 6 bases not matched to a gene. The CDR3 is 15 amino acids. The CDR3 loop reads CASSPGQGSNEKLFF. Incomplete CDR3 DNA: TGCGCCAGCAGCCCGGGACAGGGATCGAATGAAAAA.

Comments on this clone: One end of the junction is discordant with germline, which a read error may explain. The CDR3 end lies 3 residues beyond the end of the read and is filled in from the germline J gene. The chain recombines TRBV4-2 with TRBJ2-7; D possibly corresponds to TRBD1 (6 bases). Germline-derived CDR1 and CDR2 are LGHNA and YNFKEQ. The CDR3 runs to 17 residues. CDR3 residues: CASSQDWTPGHPYEQYF. The sequenced CDR3 bases are TGCGCCAGCAGCCAAGATTGGACCCCGGGACATCCCTACGAG.

Worth noting for this clone: Compared with germline, one end of the junction differs, possibly owing to a read error. The CDR3 is CASSQDGAGFDEQYF. Partial CDR3 DNA: TGCGCCAGCAGCCAAGATGGGGCAGGGTTCGACGAG. V usage is TRBV4-2 and J usage is TRBJ2-7; D may be TRBD1 (5 bases). The read ends 3 residues early relative to the CDR3; the germline J gene fills the gap. Per germline, CDR1 LGHNA and CDR2 YNFKEQ. The CDR3 extends over 15 amino acids.

About this clone: The read stops 3 residues short of the end of the CDR3; the missing end is completed from the germline J gene. The genes are TRBV5-6 and TRBJ2-1; D may be TRBD2 (5 bases). Trimming left V 4 bases short and J 3 bases short, with 11 bases between. The length of the CDR3 is 14 residues. CDR1 is SGHDT and CDR2 is YYEEEE in the germline V gene. The CDR3 here is CASSGGLVYNEQFF. CDR3 DNA, as far as it was read: TGTGCCAGCAGCGGAGGACTCGTCTACAATGAG.

Regarding this clone: The observed sequence ends 3 residues before the CDR3 terminus, with the missing tail filled in from the germline J gene. The gene calls are TRBV7-2 and TRBJ1-1; D is undetermined. Germline CDR1 and CDR2: SGHTA and FQGNSA. V lost 2 bases to trimming and J lost 1 base, with 8 bases between them. The CDR3 is 14 residues long. CDR3 sequence reads: CASSLNRGNTEAFF. The sequenced part of the CDR3 DNA is TGTGCCAGCAGCTTAAACCGCGGGAACACTGAA.

On this clone: The read halts 3 residues ahead of the CDR3 end, with the missing end drawn from the germline J gene. The chain recombines TRBV19 with TRBJ2-3; 7 positions match TRBD1. The CDR3 extends over 15 amino acids. The germline CDR1 and CDR2 sequences are LNHDA and SQIVND (reference sequence). V gave up 3 bases and J gave up 5 bases; unmatched junction bases: 8. The sequenced part of the CDR3 DNA is TGTGCCAGTAGTATCCGGGACAGTCAGCAAGATACG. This sequence encodes CASSIRDSQQDT. The whole CDR3 is CASSIRDSQQDTQYF.

With regard to this clone: The missing CDR3 end, 3 residues past where the read stops, is filled in from the germline J gene. The chain is built from TRBV20-1 and TRBJ2-3; D may be TRBD1 or TRBD2 (5 bases each). Between the trimmed V and J ends, which lost 5 bases and 1 base, there was a span of 19 bases. Germline CDR1 DFQATT, CDR2 SNEGSKA (reference sequence). CDR3 length: 16 amino acids. The CDR3 region is CSAHRGPGSRTDTQYF. CDR3 DNA (partial): TGCAGTGCTCACCGAGGGCCAGGGTCCCGCACAGATACG.

Points on this clone: The read ends 3 residues shy of where the CDR3 ends; the end is completed using the germline J gene. V is TRBV5-4 and J is TRBJ2-5; 8 bases fit TRBD1. There are 13 residues in the CDR3. V shed 5 bases, J shed 2 bases, and the junction held 2 bases outside the gene matches. The germline V gene encodes CDR1 SGHNT and CDR2 YYREEE (reference sequence). The DNA read from the CDR3 is TGTGCCAGCAGGACAGGGGAACAAGAGACC. Translation gives CASRTGEQET. From start to end, the CDR3 is CASRTGEQETQYF.

The part of the CDR3 DNA that was read is TGTGCCAGTAGTCCAGAAGGACAGTTATATTCACCC. Its protein product is CASSPEGQLYSP. The complete CDR3 reads CASSPEGQLYSPLHF. The J gene is TRBJ1-6, the V gene TRBV19, with a weak D call TRBD1 (6 bases). The missing CDR3 end, 3 residues past where the read stops, is filled in from the germline J gene. Per germline, CDR1 LNHDA and CDR2 SQIVND (reference sequence). V was shortened by 5 bases and J by 8 bases, with 16 bases between the two germline ends. The CDR3 spans 15 residues.

Points on this clone: The read stops 3 residues short of the end of the CDR3; the missing end is completed from the germline J gene. The chain joins TRBV11-1 to TRBJ1-1, with TRBD1 matching 10 bases. The CDR3 covers 14 residues. Unmatched junction bases numbered 3, after V lost 3 bases and J lost 5 bases. Germline CDR1 SGHAT, CDR2 FQDESV (reference sequence). The CDR3 is CASSFQDRGTEAFF. The part of the CDR3 DNA that was read is TGTGCCAGCAGCTTCCAGGACAGGGGGACTGAA.

Comment on this clone: The read ends 3 residues before the CDR3 terminus; that terminus is restored from the germline J gene. The chain is built from TRBV6-2 or TRBV6-3 and TRBJ2-4; D is undetermined. Trimming removed 0 bases from V and 7 bases from J, with 13 bases in between. The CDR3 totals 15 residues. The germline gives CDR1 MNHEY, CDR2 SVGEGT. The CDR3 sequence is CASSYSRSEGNIQYF. The sequenced part of the CDR3 DNA is TGTGCCAGCAGTTACTCGAGATCAGAAGGGAACATT.

On this clone itself: The CDR3 is cut off 3 residues early in the read; its end comes from the germline J gene. The chain uses TRBV11-3 and TRBJ2-5, with 7 bases that match TRBD1. In germline, CDR1 is SGHNT, CDR2 YENEEA. The ends lost 5 bases at V and 1 base at J; junction bases unmatched: 1. The CDR3 consists of 13 residues. Here the CDR3 reads CASSRDSQETQYF. The sequenced part of the CDR3 DNA is TGTGCCAGCAGCCGGGACAGCCAAGAGACC.

Comments on this clone: The read gets to within 3 residues of the CDR3 end, and the germline J gene fills in the rest. The chain uses TRBV7-2 and TRBJ2-2, with D possibly being TRBD1 (6 bases). The germline CDR1 and CDR2 sequences are SGHTA and FQGNSA. The CDR3 sequence is 15 residues long. The V end was cut by 3 bases, the J end by 3 bases, with 11 bases between. The CDR3 protein is CASSFSGGHTGELFF. CDR3 DNA (partial): TGTGCCAGCAGCTTTAGTGGGGGCCACACCGGGGAG. The full variable domain, rest sourced from reference TRBV7-2 and TRBJ2-2, is GAGVSQSPSNKVTEKGKDVELRCDPISGHTALYWYRQSLGQGLEFLIYFQGNSAPDKSGLPSDRFSAERTGGSVSTLTIQRTQQEDSAVYLCASSFSGGHTGELFFGEGSRLTVL.

CDR3 bases read: TGCGCCAGCCGAACTGACAGGCCGAACACTGAA. Amino acid sequence: CASRTDRPNTE. The CDR3 in its entirety is CASRTDRPNTEAFF. J is TRBJ1-1 and V is TRBV5-1, with D possibly being TRBD1 (6 bases). The read ends 3 residues before the CDR3 terminus; that terminus is restored from the germline J gene. The CDR3 contains 14 residues. The germline V and J ends were trimmed by 7 bases and 1 base, with 14 bases remaining between them. Germline V gene data show CDR1 as SGHRS and CDR2 as YFSETQ. Drawing the rest from reference TRBV5-1 and TRBJ1-1, the complete variable domain is KAGVTQTPRYLIKTRGQQVTLSCSPISGHRSVSWYQQTPGQGLQFLFEYFSETQRNKGNFPGRFSGRQFSNSRSEMNVSTLELGDSALYLCASRTDRPNTEAFFGQGTRLTVV.

Of note for this clone: The DNA ends 3 residues before the CDR3 does, and the rest of the CDR3 is filled in from the germline J gene. The V and J genes are TRBV20-1 and TRBJ2-6, with 7 bases identical to TRBD2. The CDR3 extends over 15 amino acids. CDR1 is DFQATT, CDR2 SNEGSKA, per germline (reference sequence). V lost 1 base and J lost 2; bases outside the gene matches: 2. CDR3 DNA (partial): TGCAGTGCTAGAGGGGGGGGACCTGGGGCCAACGTC. Amino acid sequence: CSARGGGPGANV. The CDR3 as a whole reads CSARGGGPGANVLTF.

The CDR3 loop is CASSPAGGSEKLFF. Incomplete CDR3 DNA: TGTGCCAGCAGCCCTGCAGGGGGCTCTGAAAAA. This chain uses TRBV7-2 with TRBJ1-4; 8 bases fit TRBD1. The sequence runs out 3 residues before the end of the CDR3; the remainder is reconstructed from the germline J gene. CDR1 is SGHTA, CDR2 FQGNSA, per germline. After removal of 5 bases from V and 7 bases from J, the junction contained 6 bases not matched to a gene. This CDR3 comprises 14 residues. Looking up the rest from reference TRBV7-2 and TRBJ1-4 gives the full variable domain: GAGVSQSPSNKVTEKGKDVELRCDPISGHTALYWYRQSLGQGLEFLIYFQGNSAPDKSGLPSDRFSAERTGGSVSTLTIQRTQQEDSAVYLCASSPAGGSEKLFFGSGTQLSVL.